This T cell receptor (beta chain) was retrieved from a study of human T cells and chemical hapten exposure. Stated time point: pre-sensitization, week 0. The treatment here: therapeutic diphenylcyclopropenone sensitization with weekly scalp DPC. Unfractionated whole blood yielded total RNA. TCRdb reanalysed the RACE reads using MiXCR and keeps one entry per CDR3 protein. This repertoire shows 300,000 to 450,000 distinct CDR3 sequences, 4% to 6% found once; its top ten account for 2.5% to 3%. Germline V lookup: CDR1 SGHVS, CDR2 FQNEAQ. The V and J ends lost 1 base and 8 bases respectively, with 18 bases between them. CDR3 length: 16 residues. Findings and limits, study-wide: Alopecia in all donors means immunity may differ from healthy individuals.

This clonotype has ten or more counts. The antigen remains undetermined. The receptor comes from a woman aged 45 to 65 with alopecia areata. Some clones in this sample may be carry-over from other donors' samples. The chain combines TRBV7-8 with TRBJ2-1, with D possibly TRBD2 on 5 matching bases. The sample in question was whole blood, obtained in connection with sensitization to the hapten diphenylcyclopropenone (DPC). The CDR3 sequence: CASSLVSISSIDEQFF. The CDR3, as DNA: TGTGCCAGCAGCTTAGTGAGTATCTCTAGCATTGATGAGCAGTTCTTC. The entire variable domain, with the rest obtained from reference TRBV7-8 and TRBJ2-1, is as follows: GAGVSQSPRYKVAKRGQDVALRCDPISGHVSLFWYQQALGQGPEFLTYFQNEAQLDKSGLPSDRFFAERPEGSVSTLKIQRTQQEDSAVYLCASSLVSISSIDEQFFGPGTRLTVL.